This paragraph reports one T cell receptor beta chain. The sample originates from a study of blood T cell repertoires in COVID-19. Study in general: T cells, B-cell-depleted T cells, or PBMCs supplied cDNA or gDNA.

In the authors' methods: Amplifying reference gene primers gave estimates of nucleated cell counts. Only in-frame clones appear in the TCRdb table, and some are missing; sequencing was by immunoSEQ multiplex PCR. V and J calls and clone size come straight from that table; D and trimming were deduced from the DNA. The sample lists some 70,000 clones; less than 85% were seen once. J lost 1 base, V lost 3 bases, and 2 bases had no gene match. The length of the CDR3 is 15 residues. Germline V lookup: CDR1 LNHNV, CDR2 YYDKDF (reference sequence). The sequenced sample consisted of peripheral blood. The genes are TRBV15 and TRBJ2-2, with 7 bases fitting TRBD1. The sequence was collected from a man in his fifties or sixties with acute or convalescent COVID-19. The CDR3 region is CATSRGQRNTGELFF. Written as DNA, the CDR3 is TGTGCCACCAGCAGGGGACAGAGGAACACCGGGGAGCTGTTTTTT.